This T cell receptor (beta chain) was captured in a study of CXCR4 blockade with PD-1 therapy in pancreatic cancer (dated by TCRdb to between 2017 and 2020). Regarding the complete study: Multiplex immunohistochemistry and TCRbeta immunosequencing of resected pancreatic ductal adenocarcinoma were combined in the study with ex vivo slice culture in which PD-1 and CXCR4 blockade were tested. To assess intratumoral heterogeneity, two geographically distinct regions from each of a handful of tumors were TCR-sequenced.

Extracted DNA was used for immunosequencing of TCRbeta CDR3 regions with the immunoSEQ Assay at Adaptive Biotechnologies. The paper's data handling went like this. To quantify the absolute abundance of each unique TCRbeta CDR3, sequences were collapsed and filtered. Clonality was defined as 1 minus Pielou's evenness, computed on productive in-frame rearrangements only. Regional overlap tracked the top 100 nucleotide rearrangements across paired samples, with Morisita index comparing paired versus unrelated samples. The immunoSEQ Rearrangement Details tool was used to assess whether nucleotide rearrangements converged onto identical amino acid sequences. Sourced from immuneACCESS, this table was stored by TCRdb with only in-frame sequences that have V and J called. A share of the clones is absent; for the studies checked, an unresolved V gene accounts for under half, and the remainder has no known explanation. That table supplies the V and J calls and clone size; D and trimming were determined from the DNA. This sample has 5,000 to 6,500 clones in its table, and roughly 35% of those were observed once. Together, the top ten hold about 12% of the sample.

CDR1 and CDR2 are read off the germline V gene as SGHNT and YENEEA. Counted from cysteine to phenylalanine, this CDR3 has 14 amino acids. Just the 42-base CDR3 DNA is kept, in frame starting at base 1. Unmatched junction bases come to 6, with V trimmed by 3 bases and J by 6 bases. Overall study results and their limits: The frequency of each amino acid clone correlated strongly with the number of distinct nucleotide rearrangements encoding that clone, suggesting convergent selection driven by common tumor antigens. Clonal expansion was observed in tumors, with a mean productive clonality of 0.14 compared with approximately 0.05 in healthy blood, but no correlation between clonality and survival was found. Because only TCRbeta chains were sequenced, true antigen-specificity overlap of convergent dominant clones was left unconfirmed pending paired alpha-beta single-cell sequencing.

None of the patients whose archived tumor blocks were used had received neoadjuvant therapy prior to resection. In the preserved-tissue arm of the study, approximately 30 surgical resection samples from under 25 previously untreated pancreatic ductal adenocarcinoma patients were used. For the resection arm, DNA was extracted from ten 5-micron curls of FFPE tumor adjacent to the multiplex immunohistochemistry slide. As a fraction of the sample, this clone is medium-sized (0.01 to 0.1%). The clone's antigen remains unknown. Qualities for individual bases were not recorded, and no much larger clone is one base off.

The clonotype comes from a human donor with pancreatic ductal adenocarcinoma. The sample taken for sequencing was tumor tissue. The sequence is built from TRBV11-3 and TRBJ2-7; the central 9 bases match TRBD1. The sequenced DNA: TGTGCCAGCAGCTTGGAACAGGGGGCTGGCGAGCAGTACTTC. It codes for CASSLEQGAGEQYF.